What follows is one TCR beta chain and its context. Its antigen specificity is not known. It has no much larger one-base neighbor in the sample; base qualities were not kept. This entry belongs to a study of cytomegalovirus exposure and HLA in healthy donors (dated 2017 in TCRdb). Study-wide context: According to an earlier analysis of around 600 of the donors, some 180 million T cells yielded some 110 million unique TCR beta sequences and less than 300 Gb of sequence data. Roughly 290 gigabases of sequencing data and around 80 million unique TCR sequences made up an early release that covered some 640 HLA-typed donors. The genetic ancestry cluster associated with self-reported Caucasian donors included 81% of the approximately 430 genotyped donors. The aim of the study was to test whether cataloging public T cell receptors could identify signatures of past pathogen exposure. The study used immunosequencing to profile the T cell repertoires of more than 650 subjects and linked those repertoires to cytomegalovirus serostatus. A separate validation cohort of over a hundred different subjects was used in addition to the roughly 640-subject first cohort. To predict cytomegalovirus infection status, the study combined high-throughput TCR immunosequencing, statistical association of individual TCRs with disease status, and machine learning. In a later analysis, previously published TCR beta repertoires from several hundred donors were re-analyzed and high-resolution HLA genotyping was added so that TCR occurrence patterns could be studied. The later analysis used no new phenotypic data to find candidate immune exposures, relying instead on TCR beta sequences and their occurrence across donors. In an earlier analysis of 500 to 650 of the donors, high-throughput TCR beta sequencing was used to judge whether each TCR beta V gene segment behaved as functional or pseudogenic. Donor age, sex, ethnicity and CMV serostatus were compiled together with the repertoire data. In a later genetic analysis, genome-wide SNP genotypes for about three fifths of the roughly 670 donors were used, and that subset was treated as a discovery cohort. All discovery cohort repertoires had been generated using a single sequencing platform. HLA typing included class I and class II loci at four-digit resolution. The number of donors typed differed by locus, with about 620-630 for A, B, C, DRB1 and DQB1, about 500 for DQA1, about 610 for DPA1, and around 430 for DPB1. A handful of DR-DQ haplotypes were treated as single units for association and clustering because of strong linkage in the cohort. Across 398 genotyped donors of the cohort, an average of about 240,000 unique TCR beta nucleotide sequences per donor were sequenced, and roughly 20% of those sequences were non-productive.

V gives up 0 bases and J gives up 0 bases, and the segment between their germline ends measures 6 bases. The CDR3 numbers 14 residues from cysteine through phenylalanine. Of the read, only the CDR3 DNA is kept; its 42 bases are in frame from base 1. CDR1 and CDR2 are drawn from the germline V gene: SGHRS, YFSETQ. Libraries were built with the immunoSEQ multiplex PCR assay. For the multiplex PCR, a mixture combining 60 forward primers for TCR Vbeta segments and 13 reverse primers for TCR Jbeta segments was used. The CDR3 region of rearranged TCR beta genes was amplified from genomic DNA by a multiplex PCR assay. Amplified TCR beta libraries were sequenced as 87-base-pair reads on the Illumina HiSeq System. Regarding the original processing steps: In a later analysis, tens of millions of unique TCR beta chains were counted across the roughly 670 repertoires, and approximately 9.9 million of these chains were shared by at least two donors. Raw reads were error-corrected and collapsed into unique sequences by a nearest-neighbor algorithm in which closely related sequences were merged to remove PCR and sequencing errors. Alignment of CDR3 sequences to IMGT reference sequences was used to assign V, D and J gene segments. For a sequence to be retained, a match of at least six nucleotides was required to both a V gene segment and a J gene segment. A rearrangement was called productive if the CDR3 had no stop codons and remained in frame with V and J, and every other rearrangement was called non-productive. Following IMGT convention, CDR3 was defined as the stretch from the second conserved V-encoded cysteine to the conserved J-encoded phenylalanine. In an earlier analysis of more than 550 of the donors, sequences lacking an unambiguous match to a single V gene segment were excluded. In an earlier analysis of roughly 600 of the donors, a V segment was called functional when productive rearrangements were above 56.7%, and segregating when the standard deviation between donors exceeded 5%. To diagnose cytomegalovirus status from the catalog of TCR beta chain sequences, a statistical classification framework was built. V and J gene assignment, in a later analysis, came from comparing TCR nucleotide sequences with IMGT/GENE-DB human TR gene sequences. A later analysis assigned CDR3 sequences and most-parsimonious VDJ recombination scenarios with the TCRdist pipeline. In a later analysis, each TCR beta chain was defined by its CDR3 amino acid sequence together with its V-gene family, and reads lacking a unique V-gene family were excluded. As a way to deal with suspected cross-contamination and a sequencing artifact, a later analysis dropped 640 or so nucleotide sequences that were highly shared and had low generation probability. In a later analysis, a clonal expansion index for each public chain was calculated from normalized within-repertoire ranks of inferred template counts. A later analysis computed generation probabilities with a VDJ recombination model fitted to out-of-frame rearrangements, and checked the results against IGoR. In a later analysis, hypergeometric tests were used to score TCR-TCR, TCR-HLA and TCR-CMV co-occurrence, with a repertoire-size bias correction applied to TCR pairs. In a later analysis, false discovery rates were estimated by permuting HLA or CMV assignments 20 times. In a later analysis, co-occurring TCRs were grouped using DBSCAN, and TCRdist sequence similarity was added for clustering within HLA-allele-positive subsets. For co-occurrence clustering, repertoires with fewer than 30,000 or more than 120,000 public chains were excluded, along with about five repertoires with anomalous nucleotide sharing. Entries here come from immuneACCESS through TCRdb and include only in-frame sequences with V and J called. Some clones fail to appear in such tables; in the studies checked, an unresolved V gene covers under half of the shortfall, and the cause of the remainder is unknown. The DNA gave D and trimming, while V, J and clone size come from that table. The sample yields 100,000 to 150,000 clones; over 65% were counted once. Approximately 1.8% of the sample is held by the ten biggest clonotypes.

The cohort consisted of 666 healthy bone marrow donors. At the time of sampling, all cohort members were nominally healthy, though unrecorded immune exposures were likely present. The donor tested CMV seropositive, placing the donor among the 289 seropositive members of the cohort. A peripheral blood sample was provided by each donor, and peripheral blood mononuclear cells were used for TCR beta sequencing. Genomic DNA extraction from the blood cell samples was performed with the Qiagen DNeasy Blood Extraction Kit. Broad study findings and their caveats: According to a later analysis, parvovirus B19, influenza, CMV and Epstein-Barr virus appeared linked to several top co-occurrence clusters. Compared with the 666-donor mean, donors in an Asian-associated ancestry cluster had fewer N-insertions in productive TCRs, according to a later genetic analysis. In the study, 150 to 200 TCR beta chains were listed as associated with cytomegalovirus. Assigning TCR associations to individual alleles was difficult when HLA alleles, especially DR and DQ, strongly co-occurred. CMV serostatus was the only immune exposure information available for the cohort. Some IMGT-functional V segments, including TRBV6-2 and TRBV6-3, could not be distinguished by the 87-base-pair reads and were therefore excluded. Compared with equally common non-associated chains, HLA-associated TCR beta chains in a later analysis were more clonally expanded and had lower generation probabilities. Correlated functional status among segregating V segments might be attributable to linkage disequilibrium, but an unknown experimental factor could not be ruled out. Presence/absence analyses assumed roughly uniform sequencing depth across donors, an assumption that may not hold. It was suggested by the authors that the approach could potentially be generalized to other disease states and immunological phenotypes. In both the original and validation cohorts, the classifier was reported to diagnose cytomegalovirus status with high specificity and sensitivity. A later analysis found that most CMV-associated TCR beta chains appeared HLA-restricted, with HLA associations seemingly driven largely by CMV exposure. A later genetic analysis associated a missense DCLRE1C variant with V-gene and J-gene trimming of TCR beta chains, and an independent cohort replicated the association. A further reported finding was that TCR beta sequences accurately predicted the HLA-A and HLA-B alleles for most subjects in the first cohort. In a later analysis, TCR association rates were found to vary across HLA loci, with the most associated TCRs seen for DRB1 alleles and the fewest for HLA-C alleles. In vitro tests confirmed that a few of the cytomegalovirus-associated TCR beta chains recognize cytomegalovirus antigens. In this cohort, only TCR beta chains were sequenced, and detectable features were limited by the absence of alpha or paired-chain data. Because some donors lacked HLA typing at each locus, the association tests relied only on the typed subset. Most TCR sequences were seen in very few donors, while some public TCRs were found in many individuals. A later analysis associated approximately 17,000 TCR beta sequences with specific HLA alleles at a false discovery rate of 0.05. A cluster of highly shared sequence variants was judged likely to be a technical artifact of the sequencing pipeline. In an earlier analysis of around 600 of the donors, most TCR beta V segments were observed in productive rearrangements about 87% or about 30% of the time, broadly matching IMGT annotations. The earlier analysis of approximately 590 of the donors excluded roughly 17 rarely observed V segments, including chromosome 9 orphons, because counts were too low.

Sequenced input: PBMCs. The chain uses TRBV5-1 and TRBJ1-1, with the D gene call left open. The TCR sequence derives from a female donor in good health and CMV-seropositive. The sequenced DNA: TGCGCCAGCAGCTTGGATTCTGTGAACACTGAAGCTTTCTTT. It translates to CASSLDSVNTEAFF. Reference TRBV5-1 and TRBJ1-1 genes cover what lies past the CDR3, so the full variable domain is KAGVTQTPRYLIKTRGQQVTLSCSPISGHRSVSWYQQTPGQGLQFLFEYFSETQRNKGNFPGRFSGRQFSNSRSEMNVSTLELGDSALYLCASSLDSVNTEAFFGQGTRLTVV.